The clone carrying this T cell receptor beta chain was recorded once. Its antigen is not identified. The data originate from a study of beta chain features in type 1 diabetes. Overall study results and limits: Across all four CD4+ subsets, people with type 1 diabetes showed modestly shorter TCRB CDR3s.

Expressed TCRB transcripts got sequenced, as all isolated RNA was reverse transcribed. TCRdb keeps only in-frame clones here, not all; method: immunoSEQ multiplex PCR. This sample has more than 100,000 clones, with 28% found just once. Trimming cost V 5 bases and J 4 bases; bases outside gene matches: 7. The CDR3 extends over 15 amino acids. Germline lookup yields CDR1 MNHNY and CDR2 SVGAGI (reference sequence). V and J are TRBV6-6 and TRBJ1-2, with 10 bases that match TRBD1. The TCR originated in a woman aged 18-29 years with type 1 diabetes. Material: central memory CD4+ T cells from blood. The CDR3 nucleotides read TGTGCCAGCAGTAGCACGGGGACAGGGGTCTATGGCTACACCTTC. Protein product: CASSSTGTGVYGYTF.